The rows below give T cell receptor beta chains drawn from one sample of a study of response to subunit inactivated influenza vaccine. TCRdb re-analysed the RT-PCR reads in MiXCR, keeping a single row per CDR3 protein. Of about 700,000 distinct CDR3 sequences in the sample, around 13% were seen once. The sample in question was PBMCs from blood, obtained 14 days before vaccination. The receptors were gathered from a man aged 45-60 years who received an inactivated influenza vaccine. CDR3s include the opening cysteine and the closing phenylalanine or tryptophan. The D gene is left open where the match is weak. For some rows the clone size is stated as once, few or many, or as a class when expanded; others skip it.

j_call v_call d_call clone_size cdr3_aa cdr3_nt
TRBJ2-2 TRBV12-3/TRBV12-4 TRBD1 many CASSWDRQEAGELFF TGTGCCAGCAGTTGGGACAGGCAAGAGGCCGGGGAGCTGTTTTTT
TRBJ2-1 TRBV27 TRBD2 - CASSSPYQRGTYEQFF TGTGCCAGCAGCTCCCCCTACCAGCGGGGGACTTATGAGCAGTTCTTC
TRBJ2-2 TRBV20-1 TRBD1 few CRARGLGTGELFF TGCAGGGCAAGGGGGCTCGGAACCGGGGAGCTGTTTTTT
TRBJ2-1 TRBV7-9 TRBD2 - CASSPRWASGYNEQFF TGTGCCAGCAGCCCCCGTTGGGCTAGCGGGTACAATGAGCAGTTCTTC
TRBJ1-6 TRBV12-3/TRBV12-4 - many CASSRQSSYNSPLHF TGTGCCAGCAGCCGACAGAGCTCCTATAATTCACCCCTCCACTTT
TRBJ2-3 TRBV10-3 TRBD2 few CATLAGGHTNTQYF TGTGCCACCTTAGCGGGGGGACACACGAATACGCAGTATTTT
TRBJ2-4 TRBV12-3/TRBV12-4 - few CASSHWAGGKNIQYF TGTGCCAGCAGCCACTGGGCGGGTGGCAAAAACATTCAGTACTTC
TRBJ2-1 TRBV7-9 TRBD2 - CASSPPSGSTRGNEQFF TGTGCCAGCAGCCCGCCTAGCGGGAGTACTAGGGGCAATGAGCAGTTCTTC
TRBJ1-6 TRBV6-1 TRBD1 - CASSGTGELANSPLHF TGTGCCAGCTCCGGGACAGGGGAGTTGGCGAATTCACCCCTCCACTTT
TRBJ2-3 TRBV5-1 TRBD2 few CASSREGVDTQYF TGCGCCAGCAGCCGGGAGGGTGTGGATACGCAGTATTTT
TRBJ2-7 TRBV12-3/TRBV12-4 - few CASSLGQAQYF TGTGCCAGCAGTTTAGGGCAGGCGCAGTACTTC
TRBJ1-3 TRBV4-3 TRBD1 - CANSQDRGFGNTIYF TGCGCCAACAGCCAAGACAGGGGGTTCGGAAACACCATATATTTT
TRBJ2-3 TRBV7-6 TRBD2 - CASQAGGREDTQYF TGTGCCAGCCAAGCGGGGGGGCGGGAAGATACGCAGTATTTT
TRBJ1-5 TRBV29-1 - - CSVTSGGLQPQHF TGCAGCGTGACCAGCGGGGGCCTTCAGCCCCAGCATTTT
TRBJ2-1 TRBV15 - few CATSRDLWTDNEQFF TGTGCCACCAGCAGAGATCTTTGGACCGACAATGAGCAGTTCTTC
TRBJ2-1 TRBV15 - - CATSRDSSLGEQFF TGTGCCACCAGCAGAGATTCTAGCCTTGGTGAGCAGTTCTTC
TRBJ2-5 TRBV15 - - CATSRPGMAETQYF TGTGCCACCAGCAGACCTGGCATGGCAGAGACCCAGTACTTC
TRBJ1-5 TRBV7-2 - few CASSFFPALGQPQHF TGTGCCAGCAGCTTCTTTCCCGCGCTCGGGCAGCCCCAGCATTTT
TRBJ1-4 TRBV6-1 TRBD1 - CASSTGTGGEKLFF TGTGCCAGCAGTACCGGGACAGGAGGCGAAAAACTGTTTTTT
TRBJ2-7 TRBV29-1 - - CSVATSFTYEQYF TGCAGCGTGGCCACTAGTTTCACCTACGAGCAGTACTTC
TRBJ2-2 TRBV9 TRBD1 - CASSVRDRGLGGELFF TGTGCCAGCAGCGTGAGGGACAGGGGGCTTGGCGGGGAGCTGTTTTTT
TRBJ2-7 TRBV6-1 - few CASSGGWEGSYEQYF TGTGCCAGCAGTGGCGGATGGGAAGGTAGTTACGAGCAGTACTTC
TRBJ2-5 TRBV7-6 - few CASSFPDHQETQYF TGTGCCAGCAGCTTTCCGGACCACCAAGAGACCCAGTACTTC
TRBJ2-2 TRBV5-1 - - CASSSASFNTGELFF TGCGCCAGCAGCTCAGCCAGCTTTAACACCGGGGAGCTGTTTTTT
TRBJ1-2 TRBV7-9 - few CASSFVLQNYGYTF TGTGCCAGCAGCTTCGTATTACAGAACTATGGCTACACCTTC
TRBJ2-7 TRBV3-1 TRBD2 few CASSQGGGGPFGQYF TGTGCCAGCAGCCAAGGAGGCGGGGGGCCCTTTGGGCAGTACTTC
TRBJ2-1 TRBV11-2 - few CASSLEGAIEQFF TGTGCCAGCAGCTTAGAAGGGGCAATTGAGCAGTTCTTC
TRBJ1-4 TRBV20-1 TRBD1 many CSAPARDRGNEKLFF TGCAGTGCTCCGGCTCGGGACAGAGGAAATGAAAAACTGTTTTTT
TRBJ1-6 TRBV28 - many CASSLGHSNSPLHF TGTGCCAGCAGTTTAGGGCACTCTAATTCACCCCTCCACTTT
TRBJ2-1 TRBV24-1 TRBD1 - CATSEPTGGRLTGNYNEQFF TGTGCCACCAGTGAACCTACAGGGGGCCGTCTCACTGGTAACTACAATGAGCAGTTCTTC
TRBJ2-7 TRBV12-2 - - CASRLLLFPGQAVRYEQYF TGTGCAAGTCGCCTCCTTTTATTTCCCGGACAGGCAGTCCGCTACGAGCAGTACTTC
TRBJ2-1 TRBV21-1 - - CASRVKVRVLRSRYNEQFF TGTGCCAGCAGGGTAAAGGTGAGGGTTTTGCGGAGCCGGTACAATGAGCAGTTCTTC
TRBJ2-5 TRBV29-1 TRBD1 - CSVEDQGQGGGETQYF TGCAGCGTTGAAGATCAGGGACAGGGAGGGGGAGAGACCCAGTACTTC
TRBJ2-7 TRBV14 TRBD1 few CASSRTGTPSYEQYF TGTGCCAGCAGCCGGACAGGGACTCCCTCCTACGAGCAGTACTTC
TRBJ2-1 TRBV28 - - CASSLREGNEQFF TGTGCCAGCAGTTTAAGGGAAGGGAATGAGCAGTTCTTC
TRBJ2-5 TRBV24-1 - few CATSRRGFQETQYF TGTGCCACCTCCCGGCGGGGCTTCCAAGAGACCCAGTACTTC
TRBJ2-7 TRBV11-2 - - CASSLEAAPSYEQYF TGTGCCAGCAGCTTAGAGGCAGCCCCCTCCTACGAGCAGTACTTC
TRBJ1-5 TRBV20-1 - few CSARAHGGHSNQPQHF TGCAGTGCTAGAGCTCACGGGGGACATAGCAATCAGCCCCAGCATTTT
TRBJ2-3 TRBV6-5 TRBD2 - CASSLGLAGRSTDTQYF TGTGCCAGCAGTTTAGGACTAGCGGGCCGTAGCACAGATACGCAGTATTTT
TRBJ2-7 TRBV20-1 TRBD1 - CSASGTGGVYEQYF TGCAGTGCTAGCGGTACAGGGGGCGTTTACGAGCAGTACTTC
TRBJ2-1 TRBV20-1 TRBD2 - CSAPEGLRGGFSYNEQFF TGCAGTGCACCTGAGGGGCTGCGGGGGGGCTTCTCCTACAATGAGCAGTTCTTC
TRBJ1-6 TRBV5-5 - - CASSPHHNSPLHF TGTGCCAGCAGCCCCCACCATAATTCACCCCTCCACTTT
TRBJ2-5 TRBV24-1 - many CATSENGNQETQYF TGTGCCACCAGTGAAAACGGGAACCAAGAGACCCAGTACTTC
TRBJ2-3 TRBV4-1 TRBD2 - CASSPRLAGGLGDTQYF TGCGCCAGCAGCCCCCGACTAGCGGGGGGATTAGGGGATACGCAGTATTTT
TRBJ2-1 TRBV20-1 TRBD2 - CSASGLAGGGSNEQFF TGCAGTGCTAGCGGTCTAGCGGGAGGTGGAAGCAATGAGCAGTTCTTC
TRBJ1-2 TRBV20-1 TRBD1 few CSARRDRGNYGYTF TGCAGTGCTAGACGGGACAGGGGCAACTATGGCTACACCTTC
TRBJ2-5 TRBV23-1 TRBD2 - CASSQVPRTGLAGLSPQETQYF TGCGCCAGCAGTCAAGTTCCCCGGACCGGACTAGCGGGCCTTTCACCCCAAGAGACCCAGTACTTC
TRBJ1-2 TRBV4-1 - - CASSEQVALNYGYTF TGCGCCAGCAGCGAACAAGTGGCGCTTAACTATGGCTACACCTTC
TRBJ2-7 TRBV7-2 - few CASSSHPEEQYF TGTGCCAGCAGCTCACACCCGGAAGAGCAGTACTTC
TRBJ2-7 TRBV28 - - CASSRIGQPSNEQYF TGTGCCAGCAGCCGCATCGGACAGCCTTCCAACGAGCAGTACTTC
TRBJ2-5 TRBV24-1 TRBD2 many CATSDFRLAAGLNQETQYF TGTGCCACCAGTGATTTCCGGCTAGCGGCAGGGTTGAACCAAGAGACCCAGTACTTC
TRBJ1-4 TRBV15 TRBD1 - CATSRDLTGVEKLFF TGTGCCACCAGCAGAGATCTGACAGGGGTTGAAAAACTGTTTTTT
TRBJ2-7 TRBV7-2 - - CASQGNTGGRYEQYF TGTGCCAGCCAAGGAAATACTGGGGGGAGGTACGAGCAGTACTTC